A selection of T cell receptor beta chains follows, all from one sample in a study of tumor-infiltrating lymphocytes in primary liver carcinoma. TCRdb re-called the multiplex PCR reads through MiXCR, storing one row per CDR3 protein. This table has 300,000 to 400,000 distinct CDR3 sequences, around 60% appearing once. The sequencing input was peripheral blood. The origin of the receptors is a man aged 35 to 55 with primary liver carcinoma and hepatitis B virus infection. Both conserved end residues are part of each CDR3. A D gene is named only where the DNA matches it firmly. Only some rows state a clone size, as once, few, many or a class for expanded clones.

d_call	v_call	j_call	clone_size	cdr3_aa	cdr3_nt
NA	TRBV11-2	TRBJ2-7	many	CASSSGNPYEQYF	TGTGCCAGCAGCTCCGGGAACCCCTACGAGCAGTACTTC
NA	TRBV6-5	TRBJ1-2	NA	CASQRSGESYGYTF	TGCGCCTCTCAACGGTCGGGGGAAAGCTATGGCTACACCTTC
NA	TRBV28	TRBJ2-5	few	CASSLRQDRETQYF	TGTGCCAGCAGTTTACGGCAGGATCGAGAGACCCAGTACTTC
NA	TRBV5-6	TRBJ2-7	NA	CASSFMVSTYEQYF	TGTGCCAGCAGCTTCATGGTTAGCACGTACGAGCAGTACTTC
NA	TRBV29-1	TRBJ1-1	NA	CSVRDSTEAFF	TGCAGCGTCCGTGATTCGACTGAAGCTTTCTTT
TRBD2	TRBV6-1	TRBJ2-3	many	CASSSRTSGSASTDTQYF	TGTGCCAGCAGTTCCCGGACTAGCGGGAGCGCTAGCACAGATACGCAGTATTTT
NA	TRBV11-2	TRBJ2-1	NA	CASSLERDRHNEQFF	TGTGCCAGCAGCTTAGAGAGGGATCGCCACAATGAGCAGTTCTTC
TRBD1	TRBV6-1	TRBJ1-6	NA	CASGEKVGQGESPLHF	TGTGCCAGCGGTGAAAAAGTGGGACAGGGAGAATCACCCCTCCACTTT
TRBD1	TRBV10-3	TRBJ1-2	many	CAISTDRDYGYTF	TGTGCCATCAGCACTGACAGGGATTATGGCTACACCTTC
TRBD2	TRBV11-2	TRBJ2-3	NA	CASSPTGSGRVGDTQYF	TGTGCCAGCAGCCCCACCGGAAGCGGGAGGGTCGGGGATACGCAGTATTTT
NA	TRBV10-1	TRBJ2-3	many	CASSEAGRTSTDTQYF	TGCGCCAGCAGTGAGGCAGGGAGAACTAGCACAGATACGCAGTATTTT
NA	TRBV5-1	TRBJ2-3	NA	CASSRDFHTDTQYF	TGCGCCAGCAGCCGGGACTTCCACACAGATACGCAGTATTTT
NA	TRBV4-1	TRBJ2-1	many	CASSQEGGKQFF	TGCGCCAGCAGCCAAGAGGGGGGCAAGCAGTTCTTC
NA	TRBV5-4	TRBJ1-1	NA	CASSLTGVGTEAFF	TGTGCCAGCAGCTTGACAGGAGTCGGCACTGAAGCTTTCTTT
NA	TRBV6-6	TRBJ1-1	many	CASSQQGRAGTEAFF	TGTGCCAGCAGCCAACAGGGCAGGGCTGGCACTGAAGCTTTCTTT
TRBD2	TRBV11-2	TRBJ2-1	NA	CTSSLERAGAEQFF	TGTACCAGCAGCTTAGAGAGAGCGGGAGCTGAGCAGTTTTTC
TRBD1	TRBV6-1	TRBJ2-7	NA	CASSGQGPTYEQYF	TGTGCCAGCAGCGGACAGGGGCCAACCTACGAGCAGTACTTC
NA	TRBV6-6	TRBJ1-5	NA	CASNYSGGRSNQPQLF	TGTGCCAGCAATTACTCTGGGGGCCGGAGCAATCAGCCCCAGCTTTTT
NA	TRBV5-6	TRBJ2-4	NA	CASSSGPDGLAKNIQYF	TGTGCCAGCAGCTCGGGCCCGGACGGGCTAGCCAAAAACATTCAGTACTTC
NA	TRBV5-1	TRBJ2-1	few	CASSFLAEAGEQFF	TGCGCCAGCAGCTTTCTGGCGGAGGCGGGTGAGCAGTTCTTC
NA	TRBV11-3	TRBJ2-1	NA	CASSLNANEQSF	TGTGCCAGCAGCTTAAACGCCAATGAGCAGTCCTTC
TRBD2	TRBV6-5	TRBJ2-7	NA	CASGYPSGNSKQYF	TGTGCCAGCGGTTACCCTAGCGGGAATAGCAAGCAGTACTTC
NA	TRBV11-2	TRBJ1-3	medium-sized	CASSSPWTREGNTIYF	TGTGCCAGCAGCTCCCCTTGGACAAGGGAGGGAAACACCATATATTTT
NA	TRBV6-1	TRBJ2-5	many	CASSLSQSSGGVETQYF	TGTGCCAGCAGCCTTAGTCAAAGTAGTGGGGGCGTAGAGACCCAGTACTTC
NA	TRBV29-1	TRBJ2-1	NA	CSVWPRQVNNEKFF	TGCAGCGTTTGGCCCCGCCAAGTCAACAATGAGAAGTTCTTC
TRBD1	TRBV12-3/TRBV12-4	TRBJ1-1	few	CASSLWTGESGTEAFF	TGTGCCAGCAGTTTGTGGACAGGGGAATCGGGAACTGAAGCTTTCTTT
NA	TRBV28	TRBJ2-1	few	CASSHGGREQFF	TGTGCCAGCAGCCACGGGGGGCGCGAGCAGTTCTTC
NA	TRBV7-9	TRBJ1-1	NA	CASGDGLNTEAFF	TGTGCCAGCGGGGACGGTTTGAACACTGAAGCTTTCTTT
NA	TRBV29-1	TRBJ2-1	many	CSVDNGGEQFF	TGCAGCGTTGATAACGGCGGGGAGCAGTTCTTC
NA	TRBV20-1	TRBJ2-2	NA	CSARPSRGGVEAGELFF	TGCAGTGCTAGACCCTCGAGAGGGGGGGTTGAGGCCGGGGAGCTGTTTTTT
TRBD1	TRBV12-3/TRBV12-4	TRBJ1-6	few	CASRNRGNSPLHF	TGTGCCAGCCGGAACAGGGGAAATTCACCCCTCCACTTT